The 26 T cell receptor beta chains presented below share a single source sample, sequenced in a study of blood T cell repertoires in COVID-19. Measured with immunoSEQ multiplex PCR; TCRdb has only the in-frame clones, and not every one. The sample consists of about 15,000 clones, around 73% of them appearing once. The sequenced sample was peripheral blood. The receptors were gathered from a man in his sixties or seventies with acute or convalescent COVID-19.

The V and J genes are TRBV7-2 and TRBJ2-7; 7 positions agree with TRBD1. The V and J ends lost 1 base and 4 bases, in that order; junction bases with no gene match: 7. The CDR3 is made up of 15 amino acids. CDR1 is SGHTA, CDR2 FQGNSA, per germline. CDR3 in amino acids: CASSLGPGDSYEQYF. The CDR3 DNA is TGTGCCAGCAGCTTAGGTCCAGGGGACAGTTACGAGCAGTACTTC.

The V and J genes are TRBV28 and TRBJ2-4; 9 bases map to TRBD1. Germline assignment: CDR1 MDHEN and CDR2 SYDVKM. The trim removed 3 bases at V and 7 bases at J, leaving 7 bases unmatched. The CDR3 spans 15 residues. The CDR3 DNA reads TGTGCCAGCAGTTTCGCTGGGACAGGGAATAACATTCAGTACTTC. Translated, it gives CASSFAGTGNNIQYF.

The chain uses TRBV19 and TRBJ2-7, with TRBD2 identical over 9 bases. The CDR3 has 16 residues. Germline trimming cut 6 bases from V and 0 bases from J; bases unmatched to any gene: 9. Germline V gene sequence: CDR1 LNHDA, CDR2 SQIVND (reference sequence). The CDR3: CASSSPGLAPSYEQYF. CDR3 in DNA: TGTGCCAGTAGCAGCCCTGGACTAGCGCCCTCCTACGAGCAGTACTTC.

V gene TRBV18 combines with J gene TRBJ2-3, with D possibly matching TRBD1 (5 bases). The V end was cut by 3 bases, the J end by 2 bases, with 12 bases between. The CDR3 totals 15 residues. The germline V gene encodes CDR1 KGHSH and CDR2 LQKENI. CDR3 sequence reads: CASSPGRVYTDTQYF. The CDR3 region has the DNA TGTGCCAGCTCACCGGGCAGGGTGTACACAGATACGCAGTATTTT. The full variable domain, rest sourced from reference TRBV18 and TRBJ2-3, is NAGVMQNPRHLVRRRGQEARLRCSPMKGHSHVYWYRQLPEEGLKFMVYLQKENIIDESGMPKERFSAEFPKEGPSILRIQQVVRGDSAAYFCASSPGRVYTDTQYFGPGTRLTVL.

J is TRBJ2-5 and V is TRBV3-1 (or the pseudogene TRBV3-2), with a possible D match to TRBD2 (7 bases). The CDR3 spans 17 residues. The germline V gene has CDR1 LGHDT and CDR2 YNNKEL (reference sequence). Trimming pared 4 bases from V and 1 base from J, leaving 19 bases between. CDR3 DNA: TGTGCCAGCAGCCCTCCATGGGGGGGCCCCCTCCAAGAGACCCAGTACTTC. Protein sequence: CASSPPWGGPLQETQYF.

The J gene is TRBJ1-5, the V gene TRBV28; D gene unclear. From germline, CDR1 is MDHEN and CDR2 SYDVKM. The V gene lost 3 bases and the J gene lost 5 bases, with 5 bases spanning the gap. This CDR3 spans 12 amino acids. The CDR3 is CASSLSHQPQHF. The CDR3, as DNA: TGTGCCAGCAGTTTGAGCCATCAGCCCCAGCATTTT.

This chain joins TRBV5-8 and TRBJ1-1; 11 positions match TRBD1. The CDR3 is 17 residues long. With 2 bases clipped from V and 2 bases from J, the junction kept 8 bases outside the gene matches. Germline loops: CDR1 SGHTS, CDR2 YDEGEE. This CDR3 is CASSFGTGGAFNTEAFF. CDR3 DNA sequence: TGTGCCAGCAGCTTCGGGACAGGGGGGGCCTTTAACACTGAAGCTTTCTTT.

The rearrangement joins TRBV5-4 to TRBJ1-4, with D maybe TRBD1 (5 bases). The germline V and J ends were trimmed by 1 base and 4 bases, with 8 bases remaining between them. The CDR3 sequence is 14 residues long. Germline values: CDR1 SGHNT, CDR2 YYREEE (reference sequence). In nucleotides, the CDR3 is TGTGCCAGCAGCTTGTACGGGGGTAATGAAAAACTGTTTTTT. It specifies CASSLYGGNEKLFF.

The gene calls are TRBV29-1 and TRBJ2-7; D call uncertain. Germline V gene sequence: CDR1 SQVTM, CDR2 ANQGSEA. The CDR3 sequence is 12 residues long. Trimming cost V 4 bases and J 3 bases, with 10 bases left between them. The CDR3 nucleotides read TGCAGCGTTGTAGCAACGGTCTACGAGCAGTACTTC. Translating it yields CSVVATVYEQYF.

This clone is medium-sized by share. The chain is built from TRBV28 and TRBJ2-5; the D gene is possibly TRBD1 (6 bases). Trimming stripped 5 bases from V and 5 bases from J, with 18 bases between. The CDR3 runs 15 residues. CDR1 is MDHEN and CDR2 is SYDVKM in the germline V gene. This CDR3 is CASSNRVFVGETQYF. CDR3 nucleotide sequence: TGTGCCAGCAGTAACAGGGTTTTCGTTGGGGAGACCCAGTACTTC.

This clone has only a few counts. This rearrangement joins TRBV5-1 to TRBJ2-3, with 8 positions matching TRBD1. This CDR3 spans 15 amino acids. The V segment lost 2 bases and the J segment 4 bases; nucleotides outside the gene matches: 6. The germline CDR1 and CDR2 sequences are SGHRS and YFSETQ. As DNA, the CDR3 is TGCGCCAGCAGCTTCCAGGGGGCTACCGCAGATACGCAGTATTTT. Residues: CASSFQGATADTQYF.

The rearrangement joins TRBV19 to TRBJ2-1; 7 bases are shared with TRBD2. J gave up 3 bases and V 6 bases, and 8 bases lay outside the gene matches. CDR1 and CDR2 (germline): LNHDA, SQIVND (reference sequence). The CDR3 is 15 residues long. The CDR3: CASSSLAENYNEQFF. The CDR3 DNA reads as TGTGCCAGTAGCTCCCTAGCGGAGAACTACAATGAGCAGTTCTTC.

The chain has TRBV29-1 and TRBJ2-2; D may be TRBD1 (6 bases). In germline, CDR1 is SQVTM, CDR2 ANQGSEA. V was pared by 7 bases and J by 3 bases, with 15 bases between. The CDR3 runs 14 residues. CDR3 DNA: TGCAGCGCCTCGGGCCCAGGGGACACCGGGGAGCTGTTTTTT. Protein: CSASGPGDTGELFF.

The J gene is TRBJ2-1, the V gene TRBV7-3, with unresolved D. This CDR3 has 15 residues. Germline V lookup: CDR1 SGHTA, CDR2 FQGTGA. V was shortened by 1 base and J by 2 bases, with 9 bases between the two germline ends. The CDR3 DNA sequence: TGTGCCAGCAGCTTAAGAGGCTCCACCTACAATGAGCAGTTCTTC. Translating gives CASSLRGSTYNEQFF.

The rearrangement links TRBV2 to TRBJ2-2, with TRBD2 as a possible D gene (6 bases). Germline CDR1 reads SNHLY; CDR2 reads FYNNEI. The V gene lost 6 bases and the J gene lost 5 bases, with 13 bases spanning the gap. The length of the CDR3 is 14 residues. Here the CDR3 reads CASSAMGRTGELFF. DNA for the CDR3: TGTGCCAGCAGCGCTATGGGGAGGACCGGGGAGCTGTTTTTT.

The CDR3 sequence is CASSLGETRTDTQYF. CDR3 nucleotide sequence: TGCGCCAGCAGCTTGGGTGAGACTCGCACAGATACGCAGTATTTT. The chain combines TRBV5-1 with TRBJ2-3; no clear D. Germline V CDR1 and CDR2: SGHRS, YFSETQ. The CDR3 loop spans 15 amino acids. V was trimmed by 0 bases and J by 1 base, leaving 9 bases between them.

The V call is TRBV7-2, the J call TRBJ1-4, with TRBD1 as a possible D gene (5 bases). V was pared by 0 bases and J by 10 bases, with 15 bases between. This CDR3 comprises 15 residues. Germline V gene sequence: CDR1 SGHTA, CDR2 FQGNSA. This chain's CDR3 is CASSLASAGTGKLFF. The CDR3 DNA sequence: TGTGCCAGCAGCTTAGCATCGGCGGGGACCGGAAAACTGTTTTTT.

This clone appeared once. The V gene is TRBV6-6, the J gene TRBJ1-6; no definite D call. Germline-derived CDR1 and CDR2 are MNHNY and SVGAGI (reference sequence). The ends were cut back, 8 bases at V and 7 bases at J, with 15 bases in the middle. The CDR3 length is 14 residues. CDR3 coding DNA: TGTGCCAGCGCCGCGGTGACGACCAATTCACCCCTCCACTTT. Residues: CASAAVTTNSPLHF.

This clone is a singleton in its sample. The chain's CDR3 is CASSFQGSTGELFF. The CDR3, as DNA: TGTGCCAGCAGCTTCCAGGGAAGCACCGGGGAGCTGTTTTTT. The chain has TRBV7-2 and TRBJ2-2; maybe TRBD1 (5 bases). Germline V gene sequence: CDR1 SGHTA, CDR2 FQGNSA. The length of the CDR3 is 14 residues. Trimming pared 3 bases from V and 4 bases from J, leaving 9 bases between.

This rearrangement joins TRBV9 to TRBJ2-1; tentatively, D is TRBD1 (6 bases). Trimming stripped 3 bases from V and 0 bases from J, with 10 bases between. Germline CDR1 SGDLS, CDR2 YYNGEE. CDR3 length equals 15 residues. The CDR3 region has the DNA TGTGCCAGCAGCGAGGGACACGTCTCCTACAATGAGCAGTTCTTC. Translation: CASSEGHVSYNEQFF. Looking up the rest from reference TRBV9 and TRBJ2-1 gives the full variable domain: DSGVTQTPKHLITATGQRVTLRCSPRSGDLSVYWYQQSLDQGLQFLIQYYNGEERAKGNILERFSAQQFPDLHSELNLSSLELGDSALYFCASSEGHVSYNEQFFGPGTRLTVL.

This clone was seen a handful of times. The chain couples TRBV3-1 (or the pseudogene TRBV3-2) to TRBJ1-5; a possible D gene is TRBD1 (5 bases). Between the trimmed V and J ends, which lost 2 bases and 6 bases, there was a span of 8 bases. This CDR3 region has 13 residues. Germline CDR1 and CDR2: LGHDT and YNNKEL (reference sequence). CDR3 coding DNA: TGTGCCAGCAGCCAAATTAGGGGTCAGCCCCAGCATTTT. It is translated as CASSQIRGQPQHF.

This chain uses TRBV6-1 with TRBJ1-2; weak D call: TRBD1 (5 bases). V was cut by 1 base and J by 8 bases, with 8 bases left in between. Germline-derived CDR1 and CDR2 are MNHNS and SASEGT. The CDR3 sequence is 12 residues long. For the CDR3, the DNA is TGTGCCAGCAGTGAAGTTACAGGAGGCTACACCTTC. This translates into CASSEVTGGYTF.

The CDR3 DNA follows: TGTGCCAGCGCCCGCCGGGACAGGCAGGTTGGCTACACCTTC. It specifies CASARRDRQVGYTF. The chain couples TRBV27 to TRBJ1-2; 8 bases are shared with TRBD1. This CDR3 is 14 amino acids long. The J segment lost 7 bases and the V segment lost 8 bases, leaving 12 bases of the junction unmatched. Germline CDR1 and CDR2: MNHEY and SMNVEV (reference sequence).

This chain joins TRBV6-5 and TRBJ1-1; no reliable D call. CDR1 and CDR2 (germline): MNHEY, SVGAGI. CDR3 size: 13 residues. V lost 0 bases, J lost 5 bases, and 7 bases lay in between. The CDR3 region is CASSYSSRTEAFF. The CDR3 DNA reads TGTGCCAGCAGTTACTCCTCGAGAACTGAAGCTTTCTTT.

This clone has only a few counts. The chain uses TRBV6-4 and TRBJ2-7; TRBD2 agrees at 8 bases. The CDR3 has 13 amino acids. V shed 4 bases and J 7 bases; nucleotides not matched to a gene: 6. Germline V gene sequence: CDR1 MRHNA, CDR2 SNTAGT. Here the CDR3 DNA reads TGTGCCAGCAGTGTCGAGCGGGGGATGGAGCAGTACTTC. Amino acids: CASSVERGMEQYF.

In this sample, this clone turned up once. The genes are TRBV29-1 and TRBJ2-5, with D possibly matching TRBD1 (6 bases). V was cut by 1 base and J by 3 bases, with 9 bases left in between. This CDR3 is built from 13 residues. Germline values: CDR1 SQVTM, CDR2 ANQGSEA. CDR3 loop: CSVEVNREETQYF. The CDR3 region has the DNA TGCAGCGTTGAAGTTAACAGGGAAGAGACCCAGTACTTC.